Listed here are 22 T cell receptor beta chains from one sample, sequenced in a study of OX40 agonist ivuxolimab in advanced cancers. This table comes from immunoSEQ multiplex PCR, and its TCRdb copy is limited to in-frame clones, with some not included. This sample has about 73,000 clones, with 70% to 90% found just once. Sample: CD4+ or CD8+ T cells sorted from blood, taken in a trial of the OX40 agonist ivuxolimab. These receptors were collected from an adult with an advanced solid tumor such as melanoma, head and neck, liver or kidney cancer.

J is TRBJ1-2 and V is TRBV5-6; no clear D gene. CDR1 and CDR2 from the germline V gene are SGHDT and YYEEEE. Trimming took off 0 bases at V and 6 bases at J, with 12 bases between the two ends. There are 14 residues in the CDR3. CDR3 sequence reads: CASSLGTAGNGYTF. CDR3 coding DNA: TGTGCCAGCAGCTTGGGAACGGCGGGGAATGGCTACACCTTC.

The CDR3 reads CSVVTGDGYTF. For the CDR3, the DNA is TGCAGCGTTGTGACAGGGGATGGCTACACCTTC. V and J are TRBV29-1 and TRBJ1-2, with 8 positions matching TRBD1. The CDR3 has 11 residues. V shed 4 bases, J shed 6 bases, and the junction held 1 base outside the gene matches. Looked up from germline, CDR1 is SQVTM and CDR2 is ANQGSEA.

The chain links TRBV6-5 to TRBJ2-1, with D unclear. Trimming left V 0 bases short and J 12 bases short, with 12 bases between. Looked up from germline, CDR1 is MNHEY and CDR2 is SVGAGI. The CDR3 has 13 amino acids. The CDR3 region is CASSYSIRSGQFF. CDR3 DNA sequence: TGTGCCAGCAGTTACTCGATTCGTTCGGGGCAGTTCTTC.

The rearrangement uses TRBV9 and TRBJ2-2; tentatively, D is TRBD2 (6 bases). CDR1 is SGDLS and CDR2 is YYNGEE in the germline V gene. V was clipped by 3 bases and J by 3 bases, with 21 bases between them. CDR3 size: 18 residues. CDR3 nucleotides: TGTGCCAGCAGCGGAAGTCGGGGGATCCCCGTGGACACCGGGGAGCTGTTTTTT. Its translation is CASSGSRGIPVDTGELFF.

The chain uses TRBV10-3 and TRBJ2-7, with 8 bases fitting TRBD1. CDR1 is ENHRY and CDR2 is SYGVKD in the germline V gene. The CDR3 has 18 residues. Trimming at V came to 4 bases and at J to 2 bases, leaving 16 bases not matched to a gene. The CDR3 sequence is CAISVPGQGAQLTYEQYF. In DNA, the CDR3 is TGTGCCATCAGTGTGCCTGGGCAGGGGGCCCAACTAACCTACGAGCAGTACTTC.

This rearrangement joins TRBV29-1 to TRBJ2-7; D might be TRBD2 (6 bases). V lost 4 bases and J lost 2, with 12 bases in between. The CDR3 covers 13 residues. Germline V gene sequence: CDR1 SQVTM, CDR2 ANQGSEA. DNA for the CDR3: TGCAGCGTTGTTCTAGGCGGGACCTACGAGCAGTACTTC. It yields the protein CSVVLGGTYEQYF.

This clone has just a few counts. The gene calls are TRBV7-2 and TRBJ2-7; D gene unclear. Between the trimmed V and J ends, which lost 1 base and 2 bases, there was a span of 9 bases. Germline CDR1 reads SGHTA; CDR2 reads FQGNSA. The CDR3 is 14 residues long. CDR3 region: CASSLGGSTYEQYF. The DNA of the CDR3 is TGTGCCAGCAGCTTAGGGGGTAGCACCTACGAGCAGTACTTC.

CDR3 sequence (DNA): TGCAGCGTTGAAGACCTGGGACAGGGCTACGAGCAGTACTTC. Translated, it gives CSVEDLGQGYEQYF. V gene TRBV29-1 combines with J gene TRBJ2-7, with 9 bases that match TRBD1. Germline loops: CDR1 SQVTM, CDR2 ANQGSEA. The CDR3 spans 14 residues. V lost 0 bases to trimming and J lost 3 bases; unmatched junction nucleotides: 3.

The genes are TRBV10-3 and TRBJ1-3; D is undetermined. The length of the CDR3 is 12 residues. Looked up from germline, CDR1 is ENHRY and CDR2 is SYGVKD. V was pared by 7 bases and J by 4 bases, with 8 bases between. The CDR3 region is CAITDSGNTIYF. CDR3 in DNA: TGTGCCATCACGGATTCAGGAAACACCATATATTTT.

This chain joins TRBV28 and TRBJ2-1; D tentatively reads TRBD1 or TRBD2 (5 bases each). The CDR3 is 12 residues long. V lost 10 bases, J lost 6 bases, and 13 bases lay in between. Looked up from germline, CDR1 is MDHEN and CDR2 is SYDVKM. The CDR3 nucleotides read TGTGCCAACGGGGTGAGGGGCAATGAGCAGTTCTTC. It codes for CANGVRGNEQFF. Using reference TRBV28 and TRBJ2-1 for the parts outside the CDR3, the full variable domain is DVKVTQSSRYLVKRTGEKVFLECVQDMDHENMFWYRQDPGLGLRLIYFSYDVKMKEKGDIPEGYSVSREKKERFSLILESASTNQTSMYLCANGVRGNEQFFGPGTRLTVL.

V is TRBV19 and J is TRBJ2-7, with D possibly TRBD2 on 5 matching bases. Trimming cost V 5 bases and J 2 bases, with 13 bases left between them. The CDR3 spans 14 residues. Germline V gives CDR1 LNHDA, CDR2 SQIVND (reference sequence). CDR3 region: CASSAGKGAYEQYF. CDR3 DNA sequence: TGTGCCAGTAGTGCGGGTAAAGGTGCCTACGAGCAGTACTTC.

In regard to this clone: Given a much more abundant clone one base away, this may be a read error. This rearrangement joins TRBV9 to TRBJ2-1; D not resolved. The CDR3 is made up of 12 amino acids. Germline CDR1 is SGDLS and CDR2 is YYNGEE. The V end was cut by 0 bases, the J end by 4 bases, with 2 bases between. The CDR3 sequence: CASSVGYNEQFF. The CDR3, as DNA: TGTGCCAGCAGCGTAGGGTACAATGAGCAGTTCTTC.

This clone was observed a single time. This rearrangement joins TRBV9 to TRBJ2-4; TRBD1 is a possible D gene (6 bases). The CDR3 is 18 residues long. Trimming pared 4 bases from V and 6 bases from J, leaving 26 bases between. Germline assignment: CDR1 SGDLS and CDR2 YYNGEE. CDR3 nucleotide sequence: TGTGCCAGCAGCTCTGTCGCGGGCATCGGGACATCGGGAAACATTCAGTACTTC. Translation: CASSSVAGIGTSGNIQYF.

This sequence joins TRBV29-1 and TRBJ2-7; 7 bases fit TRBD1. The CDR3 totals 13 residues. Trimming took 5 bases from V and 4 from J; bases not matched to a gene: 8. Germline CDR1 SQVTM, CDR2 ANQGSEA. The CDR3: CSVLLTGTYEQYF. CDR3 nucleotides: TGCAGCGTTCTCCTGACAGGGACGTACGAGCAGTACTTC.

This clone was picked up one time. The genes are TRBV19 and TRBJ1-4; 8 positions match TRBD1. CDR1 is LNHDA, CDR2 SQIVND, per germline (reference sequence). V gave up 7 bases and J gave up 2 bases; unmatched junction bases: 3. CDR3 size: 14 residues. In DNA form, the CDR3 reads TGTGCCAGTACCTGGACAGGGACTAATGAAAAACTGTTTTTT. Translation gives CASTWTGTNEKLFF.

The CDR3 region has the DNA TGTGCCAGCAGCTTAACCCCCGGACAGGGGGCGTCCGAGCAGTACTTC. Translating gives CASSLTPGQGASEQYF. The V and J genes are TRBV11-3 and TRBJ2-7, with 11 nucleotides matching TRBD1. The germline CDR1 and CDR2 sequences are SGHNT and YENEEA. The junction had 9 bases not matched to a gene; V was cut back by 2 bases and J by 6 bases. The length of the CDR3 is 16 residues.

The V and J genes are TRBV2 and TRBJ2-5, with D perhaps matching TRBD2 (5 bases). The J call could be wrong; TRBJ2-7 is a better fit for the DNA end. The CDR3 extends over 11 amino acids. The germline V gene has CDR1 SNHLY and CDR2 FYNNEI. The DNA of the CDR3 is TGTGCCAGCAGTGACGGGGTCGAGCAGTACTTC. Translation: CASSDGVEQYF.

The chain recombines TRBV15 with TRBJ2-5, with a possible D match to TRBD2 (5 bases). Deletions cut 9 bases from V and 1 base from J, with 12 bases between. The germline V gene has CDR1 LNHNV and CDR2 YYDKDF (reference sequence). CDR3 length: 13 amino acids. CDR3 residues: CATSRVLQETQYF. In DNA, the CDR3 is TGTGCCACTTCGAGGGTCCTCCAAGAGACCCAGTACTTC.

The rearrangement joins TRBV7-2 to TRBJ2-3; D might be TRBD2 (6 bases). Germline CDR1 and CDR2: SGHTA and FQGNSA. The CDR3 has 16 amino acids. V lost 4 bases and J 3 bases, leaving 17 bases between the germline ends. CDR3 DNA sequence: TGTGCCAGCAGCTATTTCGGGACTCTTAAGACAGATACGCAGTATTTT. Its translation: CASSYFGTLKTDTQYF. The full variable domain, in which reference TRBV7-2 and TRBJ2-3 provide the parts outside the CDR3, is GAGVSQSPSNKVTEKGKDVELRCDPISGHTALYWYRQSLGQGLEFLIYFQGNSAPDKSGLPSDRFSAERTGGSVSTLTIQRTQQEDSAVYLCASSYFGTLKTDTQYFGPGTRLTVL.

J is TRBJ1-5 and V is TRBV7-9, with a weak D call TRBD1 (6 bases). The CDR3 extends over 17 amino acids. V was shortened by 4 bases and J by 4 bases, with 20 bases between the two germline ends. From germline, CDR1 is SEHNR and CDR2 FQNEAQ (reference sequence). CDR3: CASSSTGPPIGNQPQHF. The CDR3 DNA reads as TGTGCCAGCAGCTCGACAGGTCCCCCTATTGGGAATCAGCCCCAGCATTTT.

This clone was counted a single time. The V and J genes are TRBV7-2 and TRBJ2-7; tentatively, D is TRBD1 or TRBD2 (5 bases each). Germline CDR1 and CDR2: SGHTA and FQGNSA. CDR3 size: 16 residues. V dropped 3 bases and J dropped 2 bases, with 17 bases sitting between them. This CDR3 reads CASSFMGTRHPYEQYF. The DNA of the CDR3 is TGTGCCAGCAGCTTTATGGGGACGCGCCACCCCTACGAGCAGTACTTC.

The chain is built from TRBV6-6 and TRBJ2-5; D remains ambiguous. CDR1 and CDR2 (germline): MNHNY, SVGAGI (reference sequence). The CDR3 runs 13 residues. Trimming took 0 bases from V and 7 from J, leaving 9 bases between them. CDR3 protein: CASSYSNLGTQYF. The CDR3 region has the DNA TGTGCCAGCAGTTACTCGAACCTCGGGACCCAGTACTTC.